This T cell receptor beta chain is from a study of identical twins. TCRdb ran MiXCR on the 5' RACE reads and lists one entry per CDR3 protein. The sample has fewer than 900,000 distinct CDR3 sequences; 15% to 20% are singletons. The CDR3 runs 16 residues. Germline V gene data show CDR1 as SGDLS and CDR2 as YYNGEE. J was trimmed by 0 bases and V by 3 bases; bases with no gene match: 7. These data were also filed under a second study, of T cells expressing NK-cell markers.

The J gene is TRBJ2-5, the V gene TRBV9; 8 bases are shared with TRBD2. The sequenced material came from PBMCs. The sequence came from a woman aged 18-29 years in good health. DNA of the CDR3: TGTGCCAGCAGCGAATTTAGCGGGATTAACCAAGAGACCCAGTACTTC. This translates into CASSEFSGINQETQYF. Full variable domain (missing parts from reference TRBV9 and TRBJ2-5): DSGVTQTPKHLITATGQRVTLRCSPRSGDLSVYWYQQSLDQGLQFLIQYYNGEERAKGNILERFSAQQFPDLHSELNLSSLELGDSALYFCASSEFSGINQETQYFGPGTRLLVL.